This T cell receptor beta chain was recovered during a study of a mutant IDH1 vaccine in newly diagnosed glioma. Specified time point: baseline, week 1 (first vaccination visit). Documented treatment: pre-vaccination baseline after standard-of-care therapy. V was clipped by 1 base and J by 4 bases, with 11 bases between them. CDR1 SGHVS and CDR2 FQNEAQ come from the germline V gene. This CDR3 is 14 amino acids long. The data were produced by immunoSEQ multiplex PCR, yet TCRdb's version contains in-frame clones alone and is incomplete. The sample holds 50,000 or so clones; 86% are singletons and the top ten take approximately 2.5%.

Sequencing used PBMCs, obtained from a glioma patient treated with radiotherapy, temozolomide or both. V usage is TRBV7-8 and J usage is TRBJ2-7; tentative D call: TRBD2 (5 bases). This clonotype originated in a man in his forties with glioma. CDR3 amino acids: CASSLVGLPYEQYF. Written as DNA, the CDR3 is TGTGCCAGCAGCTTAGTAGGACTGCCGTACGAGCAGTACTTC.